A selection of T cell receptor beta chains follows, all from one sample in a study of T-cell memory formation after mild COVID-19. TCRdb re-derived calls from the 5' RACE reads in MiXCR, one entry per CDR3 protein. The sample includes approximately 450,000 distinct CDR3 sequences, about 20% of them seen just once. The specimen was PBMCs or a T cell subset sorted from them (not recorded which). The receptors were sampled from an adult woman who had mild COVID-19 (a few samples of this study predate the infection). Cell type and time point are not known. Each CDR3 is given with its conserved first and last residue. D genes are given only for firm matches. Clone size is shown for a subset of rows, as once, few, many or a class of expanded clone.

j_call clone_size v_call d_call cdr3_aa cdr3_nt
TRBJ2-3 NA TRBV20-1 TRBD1 CSANLGTGIGDTQYF TGCAGTGCTAACCTCGGGACAGGGATTGGAGATACGCAGTATTTT
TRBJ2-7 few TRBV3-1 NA CASSQDSPSGQPYEQYF TGTGCCAGCAGCCAAGATAGTCCCAGCGGGCAACCCTACGAGCAGTACTTC
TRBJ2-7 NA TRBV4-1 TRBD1 CASSQDAGQGAYEQYF TGCGCCAGCAGCCAAGATGCGGGACAGGGGGCCTACGAGCAGTACTTC
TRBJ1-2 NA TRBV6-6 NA CASSVNSDQRFGYGYTF TGTGCCAGCAGTGTAAATTCGGACCAGAGGTTTGGCTATGGCTACACCTTC
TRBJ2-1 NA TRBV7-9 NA CASSFSDSYNEQFF TGTGCCAGCAGCTTCTCCGACAGCTACAATGAGCAGTTCTTC
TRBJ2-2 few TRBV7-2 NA CASIINRGLLLNTGELFF TGTGCCAGCATCATAAACCGCGGGCTCTTGCTAAACACCGGGGAGCTGTTTTTT
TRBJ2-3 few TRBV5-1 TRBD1 CASSSGTGDTDTQYF TGCGCCAGCAGCTCCGGGACAGGAGACACAGATACGCAGTATTTT
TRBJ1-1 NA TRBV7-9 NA CASSLLPDKAFF TGTGCCAGCAGCTTACTCCCCGACAAAGCTTTCTTT
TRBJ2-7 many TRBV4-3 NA CASSQVLGFYEQYF TGCGCCAGCAGCCAAGTTTTAGGCTTCTACGAGCAGTACTTC
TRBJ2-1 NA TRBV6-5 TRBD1 CASSRGTGGISYNEQFF TGTGCCAGCAGTCGAGGGACAGGGGGCATTTCCTACAATGAGCAGTTCTTC
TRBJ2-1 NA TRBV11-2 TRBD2 CASSPFSGRSYNEQFF TGTGCCAGCAGCCCATTTAGCGGGAGGTCTTACAATGAGCAGTTCTTC
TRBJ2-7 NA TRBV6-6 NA CASSLSLDEQYF TGTGCCAGCAGCTTAAGTCTGGACGAGCAGTACTTC
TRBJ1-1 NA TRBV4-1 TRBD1 CASSQDTGGETEAFF TGCGCCAGCAGCCAAGATACAGGGGGGGAAACTGAAGCTTTCTTT
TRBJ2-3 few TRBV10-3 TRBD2 CAISGTSGNTDTQYF TGTGCCATCAGTGGGACTAGCGGAAACACAGATACGCAGTATTTT
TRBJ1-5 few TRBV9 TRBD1 CASSVGQDNQPQHF TGTGCCAGCAGCGTTGGACAGGACAATCAGCCCCAGCATTTT
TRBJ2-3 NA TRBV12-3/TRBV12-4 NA CASSLRGGLADTQYF TGTGCCAGCAGTTTAAGGGGGGGCTTGGCAGATACGCAGTATTTT
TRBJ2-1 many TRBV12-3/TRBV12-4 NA CASSSQPRDNEQFF TGTGCCAGCAGTTCCCAACCGCGGGACAATGAGCAGTTCTTC
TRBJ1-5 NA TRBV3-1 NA CASSQGTGVGDSNQPQHF TGTGCCAGCAGCCAGGGGACTGGGGTTGGGGATAGCAATCAGCCCCAGCATTTT
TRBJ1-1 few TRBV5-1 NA CASSLDPYTEAFF TGCGCCAGCAGCTTGGATCCTTACACTGAAGCTTTCTTT
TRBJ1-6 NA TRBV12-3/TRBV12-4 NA CASSYPALYNSPLHF TGTGCCAGCAGTTACCCGGCACTGTATAATTCACCCCTCCACTTT
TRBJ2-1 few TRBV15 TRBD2 CATSRGTSGRIEQFF TGTGCCACCAGCAGAGGGACTAGCGGGAGGATTGAGCAGTTCTTC
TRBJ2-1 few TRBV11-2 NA CASSQRAPGNEQFF TGTGCCAGCAGCCAGCGGGCCCCCGGCAATGAGCAGTTCTTC